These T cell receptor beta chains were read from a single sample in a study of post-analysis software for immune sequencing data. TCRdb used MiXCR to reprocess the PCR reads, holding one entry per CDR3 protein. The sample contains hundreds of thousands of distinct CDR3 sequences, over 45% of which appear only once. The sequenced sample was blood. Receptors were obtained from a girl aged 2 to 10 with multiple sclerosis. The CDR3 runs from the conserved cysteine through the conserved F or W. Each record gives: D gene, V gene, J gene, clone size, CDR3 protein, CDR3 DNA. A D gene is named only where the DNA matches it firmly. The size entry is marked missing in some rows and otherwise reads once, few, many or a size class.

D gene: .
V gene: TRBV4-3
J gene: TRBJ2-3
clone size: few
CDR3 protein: CASSQGPASQQYF
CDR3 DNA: TGCGCCAGCAGCCAGGGTCCGGCCTCCCAGCAGTATTTT

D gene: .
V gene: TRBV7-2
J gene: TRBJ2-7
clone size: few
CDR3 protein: CASSFDGEQYF
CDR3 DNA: TGTGCCAGCAGCTTCGACGGGGAGCAGTACTTC

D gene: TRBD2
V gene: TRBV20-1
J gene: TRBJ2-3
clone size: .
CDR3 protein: CSVADPSRGSTDTQYF
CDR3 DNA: TGCAGTGTTGCCGACCCCTCGCGGGGGAGCACAGATACGCAGTATTTT

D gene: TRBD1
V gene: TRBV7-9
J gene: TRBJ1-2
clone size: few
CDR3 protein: CASSPGFTGDGYTF
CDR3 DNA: TGTGCCAGCAGCCCCGGTTTTACAGGGGATGGCTACACCTTC

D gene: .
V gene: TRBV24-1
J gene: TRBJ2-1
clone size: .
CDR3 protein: CATSDFDSEQFF
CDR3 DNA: TGTGCCACCAGTGATTTTGACAGCGAGCAGTTCTTC

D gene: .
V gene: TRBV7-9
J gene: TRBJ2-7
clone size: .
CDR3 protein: CASSLGGSATYEQYF
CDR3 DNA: TGTGCCAGCAGCTTAGGGGGCAGTGCTACCTACGAGCAGTACTTC

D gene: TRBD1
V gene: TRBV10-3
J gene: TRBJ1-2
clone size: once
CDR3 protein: CAISDPGQFNYGYTF
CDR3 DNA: TGTGCCATCAGTGACCCGGGACAGTTCAACTATGGCTACACCTTC

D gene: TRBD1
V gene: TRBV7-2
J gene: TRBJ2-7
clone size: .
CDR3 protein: CASSLMSAGTGFGEQYF
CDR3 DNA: TGTGCCAGCAGCTTAATGTCTGCCGGGACAGGCTTTGGCGAGCAGTACTTC

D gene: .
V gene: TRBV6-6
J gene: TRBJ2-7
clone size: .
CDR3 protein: CASSYRAAYEQYF
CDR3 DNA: TGTGCCAGCAGTTACAGGGCAGCTTACGAGCAGTACTTC

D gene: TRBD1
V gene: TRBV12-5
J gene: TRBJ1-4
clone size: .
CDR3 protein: CASGYDRVGEKLFF
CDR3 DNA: TGTGCTAGTGGTTACGACAGGGTAGGAGAAAAACTGTTTTTT